This T cell receptor (beta chain) was captured in a study of T cell clonotyping in hematopoietic cell transplantation. Study background: Pretransplant recipient samples were taken after cytoreduction.

Study-wide results and caveats: Graft donor and pretransplant recipient Inverse Simpson Index values predicted broader posttransplant TCR diversity. Recipient TCR diversity dropped after transplant; expanded clonotypes rose from day 30 to 180.

The assay was immunoSEQ multiplex PCR, and TCRdb's table has in-frame clones only and misses some. The data hold about 26,000 clones, with 84% observed a single time. V was cut by 2 bases and J by 8 bases, with 12 bases left in between. This CDR3 contains 13 residues. Germline V gene lookup returns CDR1 LNHNV and CDR2 YYDKDF (reference sequence). This clone was detected a few times. The antigen remains undetermined. Time point denoted: recipient sample about 28 days before transplant, after cytoreduction. Recipients were bled about 28 days pretransplant and at posttransplant days 30, 100, 180. This material consisted of peripheral blood mononuclear cells, taken before stem cell transplant. The receptor comes from a woman aged 55-69 years with acute myeloid leukemia. Some clones in this sample may be carry-over from other donors' samples. This chain uses TRBV15 with TRBJ1-1; no clear D gene. The CDR3 region has the DNA TGTGCCACCAGCAGACCCCCGGGGAGGGAAGCTTTCTTT. Translation: CATSRPPGREAFF. The complete variable domain, with remaining parts taken from reference TRBV15 and TRBJ1-1, reads DAMVIQNPRYQVTQFGKPVTLSCSQTLNHNVMYWYQQKSSQAPKLLFHYYDKDFNNEADTPDNFQSRRPNTSFCFLDIRSPGLGDTAMYLCATSRPPGREAFFGQGTRLTVV.